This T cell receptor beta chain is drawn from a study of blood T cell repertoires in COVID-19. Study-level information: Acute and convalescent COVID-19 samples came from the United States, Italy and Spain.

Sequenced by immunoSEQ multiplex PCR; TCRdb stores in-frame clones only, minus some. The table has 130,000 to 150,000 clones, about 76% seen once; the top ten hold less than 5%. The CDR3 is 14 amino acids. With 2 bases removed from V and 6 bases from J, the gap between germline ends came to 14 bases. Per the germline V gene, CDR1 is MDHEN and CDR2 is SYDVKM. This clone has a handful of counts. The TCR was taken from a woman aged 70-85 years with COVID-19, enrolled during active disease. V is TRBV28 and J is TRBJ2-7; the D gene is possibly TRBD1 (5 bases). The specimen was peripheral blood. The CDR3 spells CASSLGVRVCEQYF. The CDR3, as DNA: TGTGCCAGCAGTTTAGGGGTCAGGGTCTGCGAGCAGTACTTC.